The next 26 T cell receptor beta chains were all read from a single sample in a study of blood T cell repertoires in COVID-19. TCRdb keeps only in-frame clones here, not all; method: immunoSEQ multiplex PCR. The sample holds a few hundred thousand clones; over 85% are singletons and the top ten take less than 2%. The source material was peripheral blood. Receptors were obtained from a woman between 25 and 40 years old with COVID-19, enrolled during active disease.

CDR3 protein: CASRPTGHNSPLHF. CDR3 DNA sequence: TGTGCCAGCAGGCCGACAGGCCACAATTCACCCCTCCACTTT. The V and J genes are TRBV6-5 and TRBJ1-6; D perhaps matches TRBD1 (6 bases). V was cut by 6 bases and J by 7 bases, with 13 bases left in between. This CDR3 is 14 amino acids long. Germline V lookup: CDR1 MNHEY, CDR2 SVGAGI.

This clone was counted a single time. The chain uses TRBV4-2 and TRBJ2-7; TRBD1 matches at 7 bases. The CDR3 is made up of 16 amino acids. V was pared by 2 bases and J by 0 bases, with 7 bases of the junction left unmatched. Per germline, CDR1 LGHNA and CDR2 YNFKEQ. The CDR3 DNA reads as TGTGCCAGCAGCCAATTCCCGGGACAGACCTCCTACGAGCAGTACTTC. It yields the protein CASSQFPGQTSYEQYF.

This CDR3 reads CASSRGLGLWAQYF. DNA of the CDR3: TGTGCCAGCAGCCGGGGACTGGGACTTTGGGCCCAGTACTTC. The V call is TRBV11-2, the J call TRBJ2-5, with D perhaps TRBD2 (6 bases). This CDR3 is 14 amino acids long. V was trimmed by 5 bases and J by 9 bases, leaving 19 bases between them. The germline V gene encodes CDR1 SGHAT and CDR2 FQNNGV.

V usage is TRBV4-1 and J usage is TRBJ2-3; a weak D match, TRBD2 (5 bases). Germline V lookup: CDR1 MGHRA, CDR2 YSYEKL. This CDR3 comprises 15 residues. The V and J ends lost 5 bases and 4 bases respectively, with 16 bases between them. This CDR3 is CASSSIGLAADTQYF. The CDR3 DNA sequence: TGCGCCAGCAGCTCCATTGGCCTAGCTGCAGATACGCAGTATTTT.

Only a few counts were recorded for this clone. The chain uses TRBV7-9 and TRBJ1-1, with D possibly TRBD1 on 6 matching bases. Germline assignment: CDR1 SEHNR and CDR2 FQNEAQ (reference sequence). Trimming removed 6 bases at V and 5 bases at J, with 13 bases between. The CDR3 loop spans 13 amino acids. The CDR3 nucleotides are TGTGCCAGCAGATCCGTTGACAGGACTGAAGCTTTCTTT. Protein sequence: CASRSVDRTEAFF. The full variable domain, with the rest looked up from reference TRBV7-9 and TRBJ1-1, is DTGVSQNPRHKITKRGQNVTFRCDPISEHNRLYWYRQTLGQGPEFLTYFQNEAQLEKSRLLSDRFSAERPKGSFSTLEIQRTEQGDSAMYLCASRSVDRTEAFFGQGTRLTVV.

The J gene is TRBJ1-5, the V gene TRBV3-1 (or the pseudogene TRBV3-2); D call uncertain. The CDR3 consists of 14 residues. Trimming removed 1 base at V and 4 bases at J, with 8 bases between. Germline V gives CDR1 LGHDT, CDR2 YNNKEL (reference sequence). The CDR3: CASSQGALNQPQHF. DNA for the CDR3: TGTGCCAGCAGCCAAGGGGCCCTGAATCAGCCCCAGCATTTT.

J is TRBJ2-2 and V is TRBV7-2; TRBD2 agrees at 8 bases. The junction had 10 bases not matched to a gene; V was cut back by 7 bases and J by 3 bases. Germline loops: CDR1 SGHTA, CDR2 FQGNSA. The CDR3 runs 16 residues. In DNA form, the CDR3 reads TGTGCCAGCAACTCTGATAGCGGGGCGTACACCGGGGAGCTGTTTTTT. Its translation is CASNSDSGAYTGELFF.

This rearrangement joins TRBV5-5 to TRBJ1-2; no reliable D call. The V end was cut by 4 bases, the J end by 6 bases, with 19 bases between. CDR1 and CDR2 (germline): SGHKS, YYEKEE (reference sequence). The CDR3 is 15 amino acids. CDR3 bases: TGTGCCAGCAGCGCTAACGAGGTGGGAGATAATGGCTACACCTTC. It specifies CASSANEVGDNGYTF.

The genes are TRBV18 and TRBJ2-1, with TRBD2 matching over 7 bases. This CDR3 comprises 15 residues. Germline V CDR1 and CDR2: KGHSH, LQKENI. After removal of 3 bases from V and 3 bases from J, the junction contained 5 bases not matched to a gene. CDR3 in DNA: TGTGCCAGCTCACCCCGGACTAGTGACTACAATGAGCAGTTCTTC. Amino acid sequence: CASSPRTSDYNEQFF.

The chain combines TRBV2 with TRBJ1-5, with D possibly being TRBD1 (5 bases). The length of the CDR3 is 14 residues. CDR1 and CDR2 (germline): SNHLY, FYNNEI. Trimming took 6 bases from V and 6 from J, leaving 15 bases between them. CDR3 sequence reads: CASSAFGAGQPQHF. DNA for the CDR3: TGTGCCAGCAGCGCCTTTGGGGCCGGTCAGCCCCAGCATTTT.

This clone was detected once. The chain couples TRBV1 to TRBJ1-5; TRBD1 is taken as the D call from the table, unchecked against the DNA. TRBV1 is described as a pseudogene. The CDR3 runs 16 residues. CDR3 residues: CTSSQPTGNSNQPQHF. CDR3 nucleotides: TGCACCAGCAGCCAACCGACAGGGAATAGCAATCAGCCCCAGCATTTT.

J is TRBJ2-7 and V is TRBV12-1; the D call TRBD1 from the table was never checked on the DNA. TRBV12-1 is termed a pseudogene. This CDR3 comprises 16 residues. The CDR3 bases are TGTGCCAGCAGCCCCAGGGGGACGGAGAGCTCCTACGAGCAGTACGTC. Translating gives CASSPRGTESSYEQYV.

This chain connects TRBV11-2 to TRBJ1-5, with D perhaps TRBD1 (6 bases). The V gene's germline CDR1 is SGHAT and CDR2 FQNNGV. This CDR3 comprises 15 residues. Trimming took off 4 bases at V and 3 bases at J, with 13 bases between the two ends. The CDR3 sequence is CASSYAPGANQPQHF. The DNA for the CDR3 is TGTGCCAGCAGCTATGCCCCAGGGGCCAATCAGCCCCAGCATTTT.

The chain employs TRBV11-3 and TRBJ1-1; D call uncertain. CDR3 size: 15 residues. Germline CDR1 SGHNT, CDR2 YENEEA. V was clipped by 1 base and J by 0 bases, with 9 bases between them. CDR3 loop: CASSLVSGVNTEAFF. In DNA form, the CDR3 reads TGTGCCAGCAGCTTAGTCTCGGGAGTGAACACTGAAGCTTTCTTT.

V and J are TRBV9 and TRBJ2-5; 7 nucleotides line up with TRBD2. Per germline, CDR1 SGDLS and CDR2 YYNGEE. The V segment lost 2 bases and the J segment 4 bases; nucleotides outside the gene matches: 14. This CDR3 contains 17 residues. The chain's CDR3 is CASSVSGRELPRETQYF. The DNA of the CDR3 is TGTGCCAGCAGCGTCTCCGGGCGGGAGTTGCCGAGAGAGACCCAGTACTTC.

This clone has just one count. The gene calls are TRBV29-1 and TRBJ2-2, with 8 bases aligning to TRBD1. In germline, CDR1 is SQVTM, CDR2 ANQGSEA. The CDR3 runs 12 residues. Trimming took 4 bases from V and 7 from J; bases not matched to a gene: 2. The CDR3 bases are TGCAGCGTTGGACAGGGGAGCGGGGAGCTGTTTTTT. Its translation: CSVGQGSGELFF.

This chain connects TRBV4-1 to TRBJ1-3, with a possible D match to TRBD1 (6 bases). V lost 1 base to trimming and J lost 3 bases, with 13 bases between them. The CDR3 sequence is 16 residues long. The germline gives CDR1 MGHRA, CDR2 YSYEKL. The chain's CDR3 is CASSQVARGDGNTIYF. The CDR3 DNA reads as TGCGCCAGCAGCCAAGTCGCCAGGGGTGATGGAAACACCATATATTTT.

Here the CDR3 DNA reads TGTGCCAGCAGCCTTCGCCCACTAGCGGTAGAGACCCAGTACTTC. Its translation: CASSLRPLAVETQYF. The chain recombines TRBV3-1 (or the pseudogene TRBV3-2) with TRBJ2-5; 8 bases are shared with TRBD2. The germline gives CDR1 LGHDT, CDR2 YNNKEL (reference sequence). The CDR3 has 15 residues. J lost 4 bases, V lost 4 bases, and 8 bases had no gene match.

Here the CDR3 DNA reads TGTGCCGGACAATTAAGCAATGAGCAGTTCTTC. Its translation is CAGQLSNEQFF. This chain uses TRBV7-9 with TRBJ2-1, with D possibly TRBD1 on 5 matching bases. The CDR3 is 11 amino acids. Trimming took 11 bases from V and 6 from J, leaving 11 bases between them. CDR1 SEHNR and CDR2 FQNEAQ come from the germline V gene (reference sequence).

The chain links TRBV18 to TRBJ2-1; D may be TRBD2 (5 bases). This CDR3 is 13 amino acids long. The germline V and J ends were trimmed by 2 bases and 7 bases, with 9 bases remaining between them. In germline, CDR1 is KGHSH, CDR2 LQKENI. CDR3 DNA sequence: TGTGCCAGCTCACCAGTATCGGGAAATGAGCAGTTCTTC. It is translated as CASSPVSGNEQFF.

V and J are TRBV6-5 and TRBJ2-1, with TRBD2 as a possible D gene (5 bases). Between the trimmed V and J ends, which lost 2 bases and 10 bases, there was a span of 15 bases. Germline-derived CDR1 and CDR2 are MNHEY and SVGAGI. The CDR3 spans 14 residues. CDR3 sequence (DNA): TGTGCCAGCAGTTACCTGGATTCAACGGGGGAGCAGTTCTTC. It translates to CASSYLDSTGEQFF.

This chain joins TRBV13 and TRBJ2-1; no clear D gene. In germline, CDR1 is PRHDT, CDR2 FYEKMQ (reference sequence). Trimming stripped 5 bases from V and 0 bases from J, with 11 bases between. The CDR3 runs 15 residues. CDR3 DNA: TGTGCCAGCAGCCAAACTATCTTCTCCTACAATGAGCAGTTCTTC. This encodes CASSQTIFSYNEQFF.

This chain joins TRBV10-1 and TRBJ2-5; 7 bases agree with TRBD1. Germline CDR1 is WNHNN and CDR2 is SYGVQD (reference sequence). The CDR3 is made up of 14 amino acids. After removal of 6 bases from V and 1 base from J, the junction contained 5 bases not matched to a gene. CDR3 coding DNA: TGCGCCAGCAGCCGGGACAGCTTCCAAGAGACCCAGTACTTC. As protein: CASSRDSFQETQYF.

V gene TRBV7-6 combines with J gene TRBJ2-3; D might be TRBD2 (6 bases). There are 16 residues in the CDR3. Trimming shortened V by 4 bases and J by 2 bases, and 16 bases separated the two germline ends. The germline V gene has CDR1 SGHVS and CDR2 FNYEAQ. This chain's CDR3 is CASSSPVGGLTDTQYF. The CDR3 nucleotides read TGTGCCAGCAGCTCCCCCGTGGGGGGACTCACAGATACGCAGTATTTT.

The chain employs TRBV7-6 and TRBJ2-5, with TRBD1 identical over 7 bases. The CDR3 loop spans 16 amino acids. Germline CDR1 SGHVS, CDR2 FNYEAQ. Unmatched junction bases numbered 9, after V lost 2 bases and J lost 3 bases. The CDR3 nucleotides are TGTGCCAGCAGCTTACCCGGCCGACAGGGAAAAGAGACCCAGTACTTC. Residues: CASSLPGRQGKETQYF.

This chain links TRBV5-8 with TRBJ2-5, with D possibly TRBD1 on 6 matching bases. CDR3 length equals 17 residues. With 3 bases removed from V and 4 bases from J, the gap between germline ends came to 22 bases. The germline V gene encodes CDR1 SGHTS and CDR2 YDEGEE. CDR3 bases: TGTGCCAGCAGCTCCCGCCCGGGGCAGGGGTCGGGAGAGACCCAGTACTTC. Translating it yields CASSSRPGQGSGETQYF.